These 22 T cell receptor beta chains share one sample of origin, sequenced in a study of kidney transplant recipient with SARS-CoV-2 infection. In TCRdb, the reads were re-called with MiXCR into one record per CDR3 protein. The table lists roughly 250,000 distinct CDR3 sequences, around 30% of them singletons. The sequencing here drew on a blood sample, taken at baseline and on roughly day 120 from a kidney transplant recipient. The receptors stem from a male patient between 25 and 39 years old who had COVID-19 and was a kidney transplant recipient. A subset of T cells may come from the graft donor.

As to this clonotype: Possible read error: a much larger clone is one base away. The V and J genes are TRBV12-5 and TRBJ1-2, with a possible D match to TRBD1 (5 bases). This CDR3 has 17 residues. The ends were cut back, 5 bases at V and 4 bases at J, with 23 bases in the middle. In germline, CDR1 is LGHNT, CDR2 FRNRAP. This chain's CDR3 is CASGVLYLQGRTYGYTF. The CDR3 DNA reads as TGTGCTAGTGGTGTGTTGTATTTGCAGGGAAGGACCTATGGCTACACCTTC.

Points on this clonotype: Given a much more abundant clone one base away, this may be a read error. The chain employs TRBV3-1 and TRBJ2-5; no definite D call. The CDR3 is 17 amino acids. The germline V and J ends were trimmed by 5 bases and 5 bases, with 24 bases remaining between them. Per the germline V gene, CDR1 is LGHDT and CDR2 is YNNKEL (reference sequence). The CDR3: CASSWKYPISLSETQYF. CDR3 sequence (DNA): TGTGCCAGCAGCTGGAAGTATCCCATTTCTCTCTCTGAGACCCAGTACTTC.

This clonotype was counted many times. The rearrangement links TRBV20-1 to TRBJ1-3; D may be TRBD1 (5 bases). Trimming shortened V by 3 bases and J by 0 bases, and 9 bases separated the two germline ends. CDR1 and CDR2 from the germline V gene are DFQATT and SNEGSKA (reference sequence). The CDR3 runs 14 residues. Written as DNA, the CDR3 is TGCAGTGCTAGGACAGCCAACTCTGGAAACACCATATATTTT. It is translated as CSARTANSGNTIYF.

This clonotype showed up many times. The CDR3 here is CASGGNGLNSYNEQFF. The CDR3 coding sequence is TGTGCCAGCGGGGGGAACGGGCTAAACTCCTACAATGAGCAGTTCTTC. The chain couples TRBV4-2 to TRBJ2-1; perhaps TRBD2 as D (6 bases). Trimming pared 8 bases from V and 0 bases from J, leaving 17 bases between. This CDR3 contains 16 residues. Germline V lookup: CDR1 LGHNA, CDR2 YNFKEQ.

This clonotype was counted at least ten times. V gene TRBV5-1 combines with J gene TRBJ2-2; TRBD1 agrees at 9 bases. Germline CDR1 reads SGHRS; CDR2 reads YFSETQ. The CDR3 has 16 residues. With V trimmed by 0 bases and J by 3 bases, 3 bases remained unmatched. In DNA, the CDR3 is TGCGCCAGCAGCTTGGGGACAGGGGATTACACCGGGGAGCTGTTTTTT. It codes for CASSLGTGDYTGELFF.

This clonotype was found many times. This rearrangement joins TRBV20-1 to TRBJ2-7; TRBD2 matches at 7 bases. J was trimmed by 3 bases and V by 3 bases; bases with no gene match: 11. CDR1 DFQATT and CDR2 SNEGSKA come from the germline V gene (reference sequence). This CDR3 has 15 amino acids. The CDR3 loop reads CSASPSGGGGYEQYF. In DNA form, the CDR3 reads TGCAGTGCTAGCCCTAGCGGCGGTGGAGGCTACGAGCAGTACTTC.

The table lists this clonotype with many counts. The rearrangement links TRBV29-1 to TRBJ1-2; TRBD1 matches at 9 bases. The CDR3 has 12 residues. Unmatched junction bases numbered 6, after V lost 7 bases and J lost 6 bases. Germline V gene sequence: CDR1 SQVTM, CDR2 ANQGSEA. CDR3 nucleotides: TGCAGCGCCCTGACAGGGGGTCATGGCTACACCTTC. Residues: CSALTGGHGYTF.

In its sample, this clonotype was seen many times. It is likely a read error, because the conserved phenylalanine at the end of the CDR3 is missing. The DNA is omitted, as the CDR3 cannot be located on it reliably, and the CDR3 follows TCRdb's listing. J is TRBJ1-2 and V is TRBV27; TRBD1, as called in the table, went unchecked against the DNA. Looked up from germline, CDR1 is MNHEY and CDR2 is SMNVEV (reference sequence). Ends included, the CDR3 has 14 residues. CDR3 region: CASSLYEDRRPLVL.

This clonotype was detected only once. This may be a read error, as it is one base from a much larger clone. The gene calls are TRBV19 and TRBJ2-5, with 10 bases identical to TRBD2. Trimming took 3 bases from V and 4 from J; bases not matched to a gene: 5. The CDR3 has 15 residues. Germline V gene sequence: CDR1 LNHDA, CDR2 SQIVND (reference sequence). The CDR3: CASSISGGAVETQYF. CDR3 DNA sequence: TGTGCCAGTAGTATCAGCGGGGGGGCGGTAGAGACCCAGTACTTC.

This clonotype showed up many times. This chain joins TRBV9 and TRBJ2-7; D might be TRBD1 or TRBD2, each matching 6 bases. V was trimmed by 4 bases and J by 6 bases, leaving 14 bases between them. The germline CDR1 and CDR2 sequences are SGDLS and YYNGEE. The CDR3 is made up of 13 amino acids. As DNA, the CDR3 is TGTGCCAGCAGCCTAGGGGGGCAGGGCGAGCAGTACTTC. Translation gives CASSLGGQGEQYF.

To note about this clonotype: A much larger clone is a single base away; this may be a read error. This chain joins TRBV10-3 and TRBJ2-5; 8 nucleotides agree with TRBD1. The CDR3 has 15 residues. Germline trimming cut 5 bases from V and 4 bases from J; bases unmatched to any gene: 9. Germline values: CDR1 ENHRY, CDR2 SYGVKD. The CDR3 protein is CAISSWTGRLETQYF. The CDR3 DNA is TGTGCCATCAGTAGTTGGACAGGGCGGCTAGAGACCCAGTACTTC.

The table lists this clonotype with many counts. The chain combines TRBV12-3 or TRBV12-4 with TRBJ1-2; D gene uncertain. V was pared by 4 bases and J by 4 bases, with 22 bases between. CDR3 length: 17 residues. The CDR3 DNA sequence: TGTGCCAGCAGTTGTCAGTACAGCTTCCGAAAGACCTATGGCTACACCTTC. It encodes CASSCQYSFRKTYGYTF.

Regarding this clonotype: It may be a read error: a sequence one base away is much more abundant. V and J are TRBV12-3 or TRBV12-4 and TRBJ1-2; D gene unclear. This CDR3 is built from 17 residues. V was pared by 5 bases and J by 7 bases, with 26 bases between. The CDR3 sequence: CASSEGPSFRKTCGYTF. CDR3 nucleotide sequence: TGTGCCAGCAGTGAGGGCCCCAGCTTCCGAAAGACCTGTGGCTACACCTTC.

This clonotype was picked up many times. DNA of the CDR3: TGTGCCTGGAGTTCAAGCGGGGGGTCCTACGAGCAGTACGTC. Its translation is CAWSSSGGSYEQYV. V usage is TRBV30 and J usage is TRBJ2-7; 9 nucleotides match TRBD2. The V gene's germline CDR1 is GTSNPN and CDR2 SVGIG (reference sequence). V was pared by 2 bases and J by 1 base, with 3 bases of the junction left unmatched. This CDR3 comprises 14 residues.

In this sample, this clonotype turned up many times. The chain has TRBV18 and TRBJ1-1, with 10 bases fitting TRBD1. Germline CDR1 and CDR2: KGHSH and LQKENI. Losses at the gene ends were 3 bases for V and 1 base for J; bases not matched to a gene: 2. The CDR3 extends over 15 amino acids. CDR3: CASSPGQGGNTEAFF. CDR3 coding DNA: TGTGCCAGCTCACCTGGACAGGGGGGGAACACTGAAGCTTTCTTT.

Remarks on this clonotype: This may come from a read error, since a much larger clone is one base off. V and J are TRBV6-2 or TRBV6-3 and TRBJ1-2, with D unclear. Looked up from germline, CDR1 is MNHEY and CDR2 is SVGEGT. The CDR3 runs to 14 residues. The CDR3: CASSSNTDFYGHTF. The DNA for the CDR3 is TGTGCCAGCAGTTCCAACACCGATTTCTATGGCCACACCTTC.

The sample holds many counts of this clonotype. The chain combines TRBV7-6 with TRBJ2-1; D perhaps matches TRBD1 (7 bases). This CDR3 region has 14 residues. V was cut by 5 bases and J by 9 bases, with 17 bases left in between. Per germline, CDR1 SGHVS and CDR2 FNYEAQ. The CDR3 loop reads CASSEPGQGGEQFF. The CDR3 region has the DNA TGTGCCAGCAGCGAGCCCGGGCAGGGGGGTGAGCAGTTCTTC.

About this clonotype itself: A much larger clone differs by one base, so this may be a read error. This chain uses TRBV4-2 with TRBJ2-1, with D tentatively TRBD2 (6 bases). The CDR3 totals 15 residues. The germline CDR1 and CDR2 sequences are LGHNA and YNFKEQ. This chain's CDR3 is CASSPGTGSYDEQFF. CDR3 coding DNA: TGTGCCAGCAGCCCGGGGACTGGCTCCTACGATGAGCAGTTCTTC.

A word on this clonotype: Just one base apart from a much larger clone, this may be a read error. V and J are TRBV4-1 and TRBJ1-1; D uncertain. CDR3 length: 15 residues. V was pared by 4 bases and J by 5 bases, with 17 bases between. The germline V gene encodes CDR1 MGHRA and CDR2 YSYEKL. The CDR3 protein is CASSRGSSGGTEAFF. Here the CDR3 DNA reads TGCGCCAGCAGCCGCGGAAGTAGCGGCGGGACTGAAGCTTTCTTT.

This clonotype was found a few times. The V call is TRBV20-1, the J call TRBJ2-1; D might be TRBD1 or TRBD2, each matching 5 bases. V lost 5 bases, J lost 8 bases, and 22 bases lay in between. The CDR3 spans 15 residues. In germline, CDR1 is DFQATT, CDR2 SNEGSKA (reference sequence). The CDR3 region is CSAPLPGRTGDEQFF. CDR3 in DNA: TGCAGTGCTCCATTACCGGGACGCACAGGCGATGAGCAGTTCTTC.

This clonotype has a count of ten or more. CDR3: CASSRDSRETQYF. The CDR3 DNA reads TGTGCCAGCAGTAGGGACTCCCGAGAGACCCAGTACTTC. The chain is built from TRBV12-3 or TRBV12-4 and TRBJ2-5; D may be TRBD2 (6 bases). The CDR3 covers 13 residues. The V end was cut by 5 bases, the J end by 4 bases, with 11 bases between.

As to this clonotype: This may arise from a read error, as a much more abundant clone is one base away. DNA for the CDR3: TGTGCCTGCAGCCCCCCGACAGACCCCAAAACGCAGTATTTT. Translation gives CACSPPTDPKTQYF. The gene calls are TRBV28 and TRBJ2-3, with D maybe TRBD1 (5 bases). This CDR3 contains 14 residues. CDR1 and CDR2 from the germline V gene are MDHEN and SYDVKM.